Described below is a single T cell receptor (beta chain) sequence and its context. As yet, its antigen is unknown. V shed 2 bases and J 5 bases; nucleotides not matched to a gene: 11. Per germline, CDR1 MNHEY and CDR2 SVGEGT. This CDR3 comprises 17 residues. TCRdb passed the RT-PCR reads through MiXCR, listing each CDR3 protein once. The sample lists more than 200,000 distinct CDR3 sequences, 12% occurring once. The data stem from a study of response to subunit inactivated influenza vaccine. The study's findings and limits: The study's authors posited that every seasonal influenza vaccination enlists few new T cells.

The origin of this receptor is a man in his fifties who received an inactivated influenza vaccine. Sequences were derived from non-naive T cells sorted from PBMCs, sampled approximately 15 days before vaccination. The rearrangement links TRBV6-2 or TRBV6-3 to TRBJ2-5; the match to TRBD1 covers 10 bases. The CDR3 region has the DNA TGTGCCAGCAGTTACCCCGGACAGGGGGTTCCGCACGAGACCCAGTACTTC. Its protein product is CASSYPGQGVPHETQYF.